These 19 T cell receptor beta chains came from one sample sequenced in a study of blood T cells in healthy people across ages. Alongside a J-beta primer mix, a sample-barcoded 5' primer served in a second PCR lasting about 7 to 11 cycles. TCRdb re-called the 5' RACE reads with MiXCR, one entry per CDR3 protein. The sample includes 850,000 to 1,100,000 distinct CDR3 sequences, around two fifths of them seen just once. Sequenced material: blood. These TCRs come from a man aged 18 to 29 in good health.

V and J are TRBV4-3 and TRBJ2-3, with D perhaps being TRBD1 or TRBD2 (5 bases each). This CDR3 contains 14 residues. V lost 4 bases to trimming and J lost 4 bases, with 12 bases between them. The germline gives CDR1 LGHNA, CDR2 YSLEER. The CDR3 DNA follows: TGCGCCAGCAGCCGTATACAGGACTCAGATACGCAGTATTTT. Its translation is CASSRIQDSDTQYF.

This clonotype was seen only a few times. This chain uses TRBV12-3 or TRBV12-4 with TRBJ2-7; D not resolved. With 3 bases removed from V and 5 bases from J, the gap between germline ends came to 11 bases. The length of the CDR3 is 13 residues. The CDR3 spells CASSFRSSNEQYF. The CDR3 region has the DNA TGTGCCAGCAGTTTCCGTTCAAGCAACGAGCAGTACTTC.

This clonotype was seen a handful of times. This chain connects TRBV6-5 to TRBJ2-3; D tentatively reads TRBD1 or TRBD2 (6 bases each). The CDR3 runs to 15 residues. Germline V gives CDR1 MNHEY, CDR2 SVGAGI. V lost 6 bases to trimming and J lost 1 base, with 14 bases between them. The CDR3 spells CASRKGGRGTDTQYF. The CDR3 DNA follows: TGTGCCAGCAGAAAGGGGGGACGAGGCACAGATACGCAGTATTTT.

This clonotype has only one observation. At one boundary the junction diverges from the germline segment, which might be a read error. The rearrangement joins TRBV28 to TRBJ1-2; no firm D call. CDR1 is MDHEN and CDR2 is SYDVKM in the germline V gene. The CDR3 totals 13 residues. The CDR3 loop is CTSSTVKRYGYTF. The CDR3 nucleotides are TGTACCAGCAGTACCGTGAAGCGGTATGGCTACACCTTC.

This clonotype was observed a few times. The chain is built from TRBV4-3 and TRBJ2-3, with D possibly matching TRBD2 (5 bases). Germline assignment: CDR1 LGHNA and CDR2 YSLEER. Trimming shortened V by 0 bases and J by 1 base, and 17 bases separated the two germline ends. The CDR3 has 18 residues. Written as DNA, the CDR3 is TGCGCCAGCAGCCAAGAAGGGCGAGGGCATGGGGGCACAGATACGCAGTATTTT. Translating it yields CASSQEGRGHGGTDTQYF.

The chain recombines TRBV29-1 with TRBJ1-1, with D unresolved. Germline V lookup: CDR1 SQVTM, CDR2 ANQGSEA. The V and J ends lost 5 bases and 6 bases respectively, with 16 bases between them. This CDR3 is built from 13 residues. The CDR3 here is CSVCRTVQSEAFF. The DNA of the CDR3 is TGCAGCGTTTGCAGGACGGTCCAATCTGAAGCTTTCTTT.

Only a few counts were recorded for this clonotype. V usage is TRBV10-3 and J usage is TRBJ2-7; D not resolved. This CDR3 spans 12 amino acids. Germline CDR1 is ENHRY and CDR2 is SYGVKD. Between the trimmed V and J ends, which lost 1 base and 0 bases, there was a span of 1 base. CDR3 nucleotide sequence: TGTGCCATCAGTGAGTACTCCTACGAGCAGTACTTC. Translated, it gives CAISEYSYEQYF.

The chain links TRBV29-1 to TRBJ2-3, with D possibly called TRBD1 or TRBD2 (5 bases each). The CDR3 sequence is 18 residues long. The V end was cut by 0 bases, the J end by 0 bases, with 19 bases between. Germline CDR1 reads SQVTM; CDR2 reads ANQGSEA. CDR3: CSVEEEPRDATSTDTQYF. The CDR3 coding sequence is TGCAGCGTTGAAGAAGAACCCCGGGACGCAACTAGCACAGATACGCAGTATTTT.

This clonotype was seen at least ten times. The chain has TRBV29-1 and TRBJ2-3, with D unresolved. Germline CDR1 is SQVTM and CDR2 is ANQGSEA. V was clipped by 6 bases and J by 2 bases, with 12 bases between them. CDR3 length: 13 residues. The CDR3 here is CSVLQTYTDTQYF. DNA of the CDR3: TGCAGCGTACTACAGACCTACACAGATACGCAGTATTTT.

CDR3 nucleotides: TGTGCCAGCAGCAAAGGTTTAGGGCACCTATATCAGCCCCAGCATTTT. Amino acid sequence: CASSKGLGHLYQPQHF. The chain has TRBV21-1 and TRBJ1-5. TRBV21-1 is annotated as a pseudogene. CDR3 length: 16 amino acids.

V is TRBV12-3 or TRBV12-4 and J is TRBJ2-5, with 10 bases fitting TRBD1. Trimming cost V 8 bases and J 2 bases; bases outside gene matches: 2. CDR3 length equals 13 residues. This CDR3 is CASGDRGQETQYF. Written as DNA, the CDR3 is TGTGCCAGCGGGGACAGGGGTCAAGAGACCCAGTACTTC.

This chain joins TRBV3-1 and TRBJ2-6, with TRBD1 identical over 7 bases. Germline-derived CDR1 and CDR2 are LGHDT and YNNKEL (reference sequence). After removal of 3 bases from V and 4 bases from J, the junction contained 3 bases not matched to a gene. This CDR3 spans 15 amino acids. The DNA of the CDR3 is TGTGCCAGCAGCCAGACAGGGTGGGGGGCCAACGTCCTGACTTTC. Its protein is CASSQTGWGANVLTF.

The chain combines TRBV7-2 with TRBJ2-1, with no clear D. The CDR3 runs to 14 residues. Trimming shortened V by 7 bases and J by 1 base, and 11 bases separated the two germline ends. Germline lookup yields CDR1 SGHTA and CDR2 FQGNSA. Here the CDR3 DNA reads TGTGCCAGCACCGCCGAACCATCCTACAATGAGCAGTTCTTC. It is translated as CASTAEPSYNEQFF.

This clonotype came up a few times. The chain has TRBV5-1 and TRBJ2-7; possible D gene TRBD1, 6 bases. Germline V gives CDR1 SGHRS, CDR2 YFSETQ. This CDR3 is built from 12 residues. V was cut by 4 bases and J by 7 bases, with 12 bases left in between. The CDR3 reads CASSPNQGEQYF. The CDR3 nucleotides are TGCGCCAGCAGCCCCAATCAGGGGGAGCAGTACTTC.

For the CDR3, the DNA is TGTGCCAGCAGCGCCTCCGGGACTAGCTTGTCCGAGCAGTACTTC. It yields the protein CASSASGTSLSEQYF. The chain joins TRBV3-1 to TRBJ2-5; 9 nucleotides align to TRBD2. The closer fit of TRBJ2-7 to the DNA end suggests the J call may be wrong. This CDR3 has 15 residues. The germline gives CDR1 LGHDT, CDR2 YNNKEL (reference sequence).

This rearrangement joins TRBV20-1 to TRBJ2-1; D remains ambiguous. Trimming stripped 3 bases from V and 3 bases from J, with 9 bases between. The CDR3 sequence is 13 residues long. Germline V lookup: CDR1 DFQATT, CDR2 SNEGSKA (reference sequence). This CDR3 reads CSARLPNYNEQFF. The CDR3 region has the DNA TGCAGTGCTAGGCTCCCAAACTACAATGAGCAGTTCTTC.

This clonotype has a handful of counts. This chain joins TRBV4-3 and TRBJ2-5; D is unresolved. Germline-derived CDR1 and CDR2 are LGHNA and YSLEER. V was trimmed by 2 bases and J by 0 bases, leaving 7 bases between them. The CDR3 runs 14 residues. For the CDR3, the DNA is TGCGCCAGCAGCCAAATTTTGTACCAAGAGACCCAGTACTTC. This codes for CASSQILYQETQYF.

This clonotype has a count of ten or more. V is TRBV25-1 and J is TRBJ1-2; tentatively, D is TRBD1 (6 bases). The V end was cut by 0 bases, the J end by 5 bases, with 10 bases between. CDR3 size: 14 residues. Germline loops: CDR1 MGHDK, CDR2 SYGVNS. This CDR3 is CASSEYKGGYGYTF. The CDR3 bases are TGTGCCAGCAGTGAATACAAAGGGGGGTATGGCTACACCTTC.

A single count supports this clonotype. This rearrangement joins TRBV14 to TRBJ2-3; D is ambiguous. The CDR3 is 15 residues long. Trimming removed 0 bases from V and 6 bases from J, with 13 bases in between. In germline, CDR1 is SGHDN, CDR2 FVKESK. DNA of the CDR3: TGTGCCAGCAGCCAAGATCCCGCTCCCTTTGATACGCAGTATTTT. This translates into CASSQDPAPFDTQYF.